Listed below are T cell receptor beta chains from one sample, sequenced in a study of breast tumors, draining lymph nodes, adjacent tissues. TCRdb reprocessed the multiplex PCR reads with MiXCR, giving one entry per CDR3 protein. The sample yields around 130,000 distinct CDR3 sequences, 15% to 20% seen once. The sequencing sample was made of axillary lymph node tissue. The receptors originated from a female donor with breast cancer. Some clones in this sample may be carry-over from other donors' samples. Each CDR3 is given with its conserved first and last residue. The D gene is left open where the match is weak. Clone size is shown for a subset of rows, as once, few, many or a class of expanded clone.

V	J	size	D	DNA	CDR3
TRBV20-1	TRBJ2-3	many	-	TGCAGTGCCCCGGGACATAAGACATCAGATACGCAGTATTTT	CSAPGHKTSDTQYF
TRBV6-5	TRBJ1-5	many	-	TGTGCCAGCAGTTACGGCAGTTCGGGTCAGCCCCAGCATTTT	CASSYGSSGQPQHF
TRBV5-1	TRBJ2-3	-	TRBD1	TGCGCCAGCAGCTTTCGGGGACAGGGACCATTGGATACGCAGTATTTT	CASSFRGQGPLDTQYF
TRBV6-1	TRBJ1-2	many	TRBD1	TGTGCCAGCAGTGATGTAGGGGGCCCTAACTATGGCTACACCTTC	CASSDVGGPNYGYTF
TRBV30	TRBJ1-6	many	-	TGTGCCTGGAGTGTAGGGACCAATAATTCACCCCTCCACTTT	CAWSVGTNNSPLHF
TRBV5-1	TRBJ2-2	few	TRBD2	TGCGCCAGCAGCTTGTCGGCTAGCGGGGAGCCCGGGGAGCTGTTTTTT	CASSLSASGEPGELFF
TRBV20-1	TRBJ1-5	many	-	TGCAGTGCTACCGGTAGCAATCAGCCCCAGCATTTT	CSATGSNQPQHF
TRBV28	TRBJ1-5	-	-	TGTGCCAGCAGGCCCCCACGCAATCAGCCCCAGCATTTT	CASRPPRNQPQHF
TRBV7-8	TRBJ2-5	many	TRBD1	TGTGCCAGCAACATTCGGGACAGCCAAGAGACCCAGTACTTC	CASNIRDSQETQYF
TRBV9	TRBJ2-3	-	TRBD2	TGTGCCAGCAGCGTACGAGATAGCGGGATTGCAGATACGCAGTATTTT	CASSVRDSGIADTQYF
TRBV6-5	TRBJ2-4	-	-	TGTGCCAGCAAGGCGGGAGCCAAAAACATTCAGTACTTC	CASKAGAKNIQYF